This T cell receptor beta chain came from a study of cytomegalovirus exposure and HLA in healthy donors. This CDR3 has 14 residues. Germline V gene data show CDR1 as LNHNV and CDR2 as YYDKDF (reference sequence). Trimming stripped 0 bases from V and 5 bases from J, with 7 bases between. PCR amplification relied on 60 Vbeta primers (plus 13 Jbeta primers). Sequenced by immunoSEQ multiplex PCR; TCRdb stores in-frame clones only, minus some. The repertoire consists of approximately 110,000 clones, with around three quarters occurring once and the leading ten covering roughly 13%. The sequencing input was PBMCs. This clonotype originated in a woman aged 60-70 years in good health and CMV-seropositive. The chain carries TRBV15 and TRBJ1-4; unclear D gene. The DNA for the CDR3 is TGTGCCACCAGCAGAGAGGCGGGGAATGAAAAACTGTTTTTT. Translated, it gives CATSREAGNEKLFF. Supplemented by reference TRBV15 and TRBJ1-4, the full variable domain reads DAMVIQNPRYQVTQFGKPVTLSCSQTLNHNVMYWYQQKSSQAPKLLFHYYDKDFNNEADTPDNFQSRRPNTSFCFLDIRSPGLGDTAMYLCATSREAGNEKLFFGSGTQLSVL.